Each of the 29 T cell receptor beta chains below was sequenced from the same sample in a study of T cell repertoires in cytomegalovirus infection. Antigen specificity for these receptors is unknown. From the reads, TCRdb called clonotypes with MiXCR, one entry per CDR3 protein. Of some 350,000 distinct CDR3 sequences listed, about 28% are singletons. Specimen: cultured PBMCs, collected from culture after CMV antigen stimulation. These receptors all come from a human donor in good health (CMV status not recorded). Some clones in this sample may be carry-over from other donors' samples.

This clonotype showed up just once. The V gene is TRBV12-3 or TRBV12-4, the J gene TRBJ2-1, with 8 bases lining up with TRBD2. This CDR3 contains 13 residues. V lost 1 base, J lost 12 bases, and 5 bases stayed unmatched. CDR3 in amino acids: CASSLGSGVGQFF. Written as DNA, the CDR3 is TGTGCCAGCAGTTTAGGTAGCGGGGTAGGGCAGTTCTTC.

A few counts support this clonotype. The V call is TRBV7-6, the J call TRBJ2-7; the D gene is possibly TRBD2 (5 bases). This CDR3 contains 15 residues. The V end was cut by 2 bases, the J end by 0 bases, with 11 bases between. Germline V gene sequence: CDR1 SGHVS, CDR2 FNYEAQ. In nucleotides, the CDR3 is TGTGCCAGCAGCTTAATAGCGACCCCCTCCTACGAGCAGTACTTC. This gives the protein CASSLIATPSYEQYF.

This clonotype has more than one count but fewer than ten. J is TRBJ2-3 and V is TRBV7-9; TRBD2 aligns across 10 bases. The V and J ends lost 3 bases and 1 base, in that order; junction bases with no gene match: 7. The germline gives CDR1 SEHNR, CDR2 FQNEAQ (reference sequence). There are 17 residues in the CDR3. CDR3 sequence: CASSLLLAGLGTDTQYF. CDR3 nucleotide sequence: TGTGCCAGCAGCTTGCTACTAGCGGGATTGGGCACAGATACGCAGTATTTT.

This clonotype was seen many times. The V and J genes are TRBV27 and TRBJ2-1; 11 positions match TRBD2. The CDR3 is made up of 17 amino acids. V lost 0 bases and J lost 4; bases outside the gene matches: 5. In germline, CDR1 is MNHEY, CDR2 SMNVEV (reference sequence). CDR3: CASSLSTLAGGYNEQFF. The CDR3 bases are TGTGCCAGCAGTTTATCTACGCTAGCGGGGGGATACAATGAGCAGTTCTTC.

This clonotype appeared many times. This chain uses TRBV7-6 with TRBJ2-1; 12 bases are a match to TRBD2. CDR3 length: 15 residues. The germline V gene encodes CDR1 SGHVS and CDR2 FNYEAQ. V trimming: 6 bases; J trimming: 8 bases; junction bases outside the gene matches: 8. The CDR3 DNA sequence: TGTGCCAGCAGGTCCCTAGCGGGAGGGCCGCATGAGCAGTTCTTC. This sequence encodes CASRSLAGGPHEQFF.

The CDR3: CASSLPTGPTYEQYF. CDR3 bases: TGTGCCAGCAGCTTACCGACAGGTCCAACCTACGAGCAGTACTTC. The V call is TRBV7-9, the J call TRBJ2-7; D perhaps matches TRBD1 (6 bases). The CDR3 runs to 15 residues. Germline CDR1 and CDR2: SEHNR and FQNEAQ (reference sequence). Deletions cut 2 bases from V and 2 bases from J, with 13 bases between. The whole variable domain, remainder taken from reference TRBV7-9 and TRBJ2-7, is DTGVSQNPRHKITKRGQNVTFRCDPISEHNRLYWYRQTLGQGPEFLTYFQNEAQLEKSRLLSDRFSAERPKGSFSTLEIQRTEQGDSAMYLCASSLPTGPTYEQYFGPGTRLTVT.

This clonotype was observed a few times. This chain uses TRBV7-6 with TRBJ2-1; D is unclear. Germline V gives CDR1 SGHVS, CDR2 FNYEAQ. The CDR3 spans 15 residues. Trimming left V 5 bases short and J 0 bases short, with 11 bases between. CDR3 sequence reads: CASSVDQSSYNEQFF. CDR3 coding DNA: TGTGCCAGCAGCGTGGATCAATCCTCCTACAATGAGCAGTTCTTC.

This clonotype has a count of ten or more. The rearrangement uses TRBV28 and TRBJ1-6; the match to TRBD1 covers 7 bases. This CDR3 is built from 14 residues. Germline CDR1 reads MDHEN; CDR2 reads SYDVKM. V shed 4 bases, J shed 7 bases, and the junction held 4 bases outside the gene matches. The CDR3 sequence is CASSSGQRNSPLHF. The DNA of the CDR3 is TGTGCCAGCAGTTCGGGACAGAGGAATTCACCCCTCCACTTT.

The chain couples TRBV27 to TRBJ1-6; D perhaps matches TRBD1 (6 bases). CDR3 size: 14 residues. Trimming stripped 3 bases from V and 7 bases from J, with 10 bases between. Germline loops: CDR1 MNHEY, CDR2 SMNVEV (reference sequence). The CDR3 loop reads CASSFRGLNSPLHF. CDR3 coding DNA: TGTGCCAGCAGTTTCAGGGGATTGAATTCACCCCTCCACTTT.

This clonotype occurred many times. The chain is built from TRBV7-9 and TRBJ2-1, with D hard to call. The CDR3 contains 12 residues. The ends were cut back, 5 bases at V and 5 bases at J, with 7 bases in the middle. Per the germline V gene, CDR1 is SEHNR and CDR2 is FQNEAQ (reference sequence). The CDR3 DNA follows: TGTGCCAGCAGCCTCTCGAACAATGAGCAGTTCTTC. This codes for CASSLSNNEQFF.

The chain joins TRBV6-6 to TRBJ2-5; D is perhaps TRBD2 (7 bases). Germline CDR1 is MNHNY and CDR2 is SVGAGI (reference sequence). With 6 bases removed from V and 5 bases from J, the gap between germline ends came to 19 bases. The CDR3 runs to 15 residues. Here the CDR3 reads CASSPDGGGGETQYF. As DNA, the CDR3 is TGTGCCAGCAGCCCCGACGGGGGCGGGGGTGAGACCCAGTACTTC.

The chain links TRBV6-5 to TRBJ1-5, with TRBD1 identical over 9 bases. Per the germline V gene, CDR1 is MNHEY and CDR2 is SVGAGI. This CDR3 is built from 15 residues. V shed 4 bases, J shed 3 bases, and the junction held 4 bases outside the gene matches. CDR3 sequence (DNA): TGTGCCAGCAGTTCCACAGGGGGCGTCAATCAGCCCCAGCATTTT. This encodes CASSSTGGVNQPQHF.

This clonotype was recorded a few times. The chain uses TRBV12-3 or TRBV12-4 and TRBJ2-1, with 10 bases lining up with TRBD2. The CDR3 consists of 16 residues. V lost 2 bases and J lost 1; bases outside the gene matches: 2. CDR3 in DNA: TGTGCCAGCAGTTTACTAGCGGGAGCTTCCTACAATGAGCAGTTCTTC. Amino acid sequence: CASSLLAGASYNEQFF.

This clonotype appeared once. The chain recombines TRBV7-9 with TRBJ1-5, with D perhaps matching TRBD1 (5 bases). This CDR3 is built from 16 residues. V shed 0 bases and J shed 5 bases, with 14 bases lying between them. CDR1 SEHNR and CDR2 FQNEAQ come from the germline V gene (reference sequence). The CDR3 DNA follows: TGTGCCAGCAGCTTAGCGAACGGGGGTAGGCATCAGCCCCAGCATTTT. Translated, it gives CASSLANGGRHQPQHF.

In this sample, this clonotype turned up a few times. This sequence joins TRBV20-1 and TRBJ1-4; D possibly corresponds to TRBD1 (6 bases). Looked up from germline, CDR1 is DFQATT and CDR2 is SNEGSKA (reference sequence). This CDR3 spans 16 amino acids. The V gene lost 6 bases and the J gene lost 1 base, with 18 bases spanning the gap. As DNA, the CDR3 is TGCAGTGCCCCCGGGGGGCGGGGTGAAACTAATGAAAAACTGTTTTTT. The encoded protein is CSAPGGRGETNEKLFF.

The chain joins TRBV9 to TRBJ2-2, with a tentative D call TRBD1 (6 bases). Germline assignment: CDR1 SGDLS and CDR2 YYNGEE. Trimming shortened V by 7 bases and J by 7 bases, and 14 bases separated the two germline ends. The CDR3 has 13 residues. The CDR3 bases are TGTGCCAGCCACACAGGGACGAACGGGGAGCTGTTTTTT. Translated, it gives CASHTGTNGELFF.

This clonotype was picked up a small number of times. The DNA of the CDR3 is TGCGCCAGCGCCCGATCCGGAGGGGACTATGGCTACACCTTC. It is translated as CASARSGGDYGYTF. The gene calls are TRBV5-1 and TRBJ1-2; the D gene is possibly TRBD1 (5 bases). The germline V and J ends were trimmed by 7 bases and 3 bases, with 16 bases remaining between them. The CDR3 contains 14 residues. Germline V gene sequence: CDR1 SGHRS, CDR2 YFSETQ.

The CDR3 loop reads CASTLTGVNNQPQHF. CDR3 DNA sequence: TGTGCCAGTACCCTGACAGGGGTCAACAATCAGCCCCAGCATTTT. The V gene is TRBV19, the J gene TRBJ1-5; 8 bases line up with TRBD1. Germline loops: CDR1 LNHDA, CDR2 SQIVND (reference sequence). CDR3 length equals 15 residues. V trimming: 7 bases; J trimming: 3 bases; junction bases outside the gene matches: 8.

This clonotype has a handful of counts. The V and J genes are TRBV7-8 and TRBJ2-1, with TRBD1 matching over 9 bases. Trimming removed 0 bases from V and 7 bases from J; junction bases left unmatched: 7. Germline loops: CDR1 SGHVS, CDR2 FQNEAQ. CDR3 length equals 16 residues. The CDR3 loop reads CASSLADRGVGNEQFF. CDR3 coding DNA: TGTGCCAGCAGCTTAGCCGACAGGGGGGTTGGGAATGAGCAGTTCTTC. The entire variable domain, with the rest obtained from reference TRBV7-8 and TRBJ2-1, is as follows: GAGVSQSPRYKVAKRGQDVALRCDPISGHVSLFWYQQALGQGPEFLTYFQNEAQLDKSGLPSDRFFAERPEGSVSTLKIQRTQQEDSAVYLCASSLADRGVGNEQFFGPGTRLTVL.

CDR3 amino acids: CASRLTINYGYTF. For the CDR3, the DNA is TGTGCCAGCAGACTTACAATTAACTATGGCTACACCTTC. V is TRBV12-3 or TRBV12-4 and J is TRBJ1-2, with D uncertain. The CDR3 has 13 amino acids. Trimming took off 6 bases at V and 1 base at J, with 9 bases between the two ends.

This clonotype appeared a few times. The chain employs TRBV19 and TRBJ1-1; a weak D match, TRBD1 (6 bases). In germline, CDR1 is LNHDA, CDR2 SQIVND (reference sequence). The length of the CDR3 is 14 residues. Between the trimmed V and J ends, which lost 3 bases and 5 bases, there was a span of 13 bases. As DNA, the CDR3 is TGTGCCAGTAGTATGGGCGGGGGGCGTACTGAAGCTTTCTTT. The encoded protein is CASSMGGGRTEAFF.

V usage is TRBV14 and J usage is TRBJ1-6; D might be TRBD1 (6 bases). This CDR3 spans 15 amino acids. Trimming pared 3 bases from V and 8 bases from J, leaving 14 bases between. CDR1 and CDR2 from the germline V gene are SGHDN and FVKESK. The CDR3 sequence: CASSHTGRFDSPLHF. In nucleotides, the CDR3 is TGTGCCAGCAGCCACACAGGGCGGTTCGATTCACCCCTCCACTTT.

Only a few counts were recorded for this clonotype. J is TRBJ1-6 and V is TRBV7-6, with 9 bases identical to TRBD1. Germline values: CDR1 SGHVS, CDR2 FNYEAQ. The CDR3 has 14 amino acids. Trimming cost V 3 bases and J 9 bases; bases outside gene matches: 3. The CDR3 coding sequence is TGTGCCAGCAGCTTCGACAGGGGGGTTTCACCCCTCCACTTT. Translated: CASSFDRGVSPLHF.

This clonotype was recorded at least ten times. The chain uses TRBV7-9 and TRBJ1-1; D is undetermined. The CDR3 loop spans 14 amino acids. Looked up from germline, CDR1 is SEHNR and CDR2 is FQNEAQ (reference sequence). The V and J ends lost 3 bases and 5 bases respectively, with 13 bases between them. In DNA form, the CDR3 reads TGTGCCAGCAGCTTGGACTTCGGGAGGACTGAAGCTTTCTTT. This translates into CASSLDFGRTEAFF.

A few counts support this clonotype. V usage is TRBV7-9 and J usage is TRBJ2-1; D is possibly TRBD2 (5 bases). The germline gives CDR1 SEHNR, CDR2 FQNEAQ (reference sequence). The V end lost 3 bases, the J end lost 10 bases, and 13 bases lay between the germline ends. This CDR3 spans 13 amino acids. The CDR3 DNA reads as TGTGCCAGCAGCTTCCCTAGTCGGGGAGAGCAGTTCTTC. It is translated as CASSFPSRGEQFF.

V gene TRBV28 combines with J gene TRBJ2-3; D gene unclear. The CDR3 has 14 amino acids. Trimming removed 2 bases from V and 7 bases from J, with 13 bases in between. CDR1 MDHEN and CDR2 SYDVKM come from the germline V gene. CDR3 bases: TGTGCCAGCAGTTTAACGGACGGAGTCAATACGCAGTATTTT. Amino acids: CASSLTDGVNTQYF.

This clonotype was picked up a small number of times. The V and J genes are TRBV28 and TRBJ1-6, with 7 bases fitting TRBD1. Germline lookup yields CDR1 MDHEN and CDR2 SYDVKM. The CDR3 consists of 18 residues. Trimming at V came to 5 bases and at J to 7 bases, leaving 17 bases not matched to a gene. The CDR3 spells CASSPWTGSVLSNSPLHF. CDR3 nucleotide sequence: TGTGCCAGCAGTCCCTGGACAGGTTCCGTTTTGAGCAATTCACCCCTCCACTTT.

This chain links TRBV15 with TRBJ1-5; D unclear. V dropped 0 bases and J dropped 1 base, with 13 bases sitting between them. CDR1 LNHNV and CDR2 YYDKDF come from the germline V gene (reference sequence). There are 17 residues in the CDR3. The CDR3 nucleotides are TGTGCCACCAGCAGAGAAAGGGCAGTGTCAAGCAATCAGCCCCAGCATTTT. This codes for CATSRERAVSSNQPQHF.

This clonotype was detected a few times. The V and J genes are TRBV28 and TRBJ1-1; D remains ambiguous. The CDR3 spans 14 residues. The germline V and J ends were trimmed by 5 bases and 6 bases, with 16 bases remaining between them. Germline CDR1 MDHEN, CDR2 SYDVKM. This chain's CDR3 is CASSTITRGPEAFF. The DNA for the CDR3 is TGTGCCAGCAGTACGATCACTAGAGGCCCTGAAGCTTTCTTT.